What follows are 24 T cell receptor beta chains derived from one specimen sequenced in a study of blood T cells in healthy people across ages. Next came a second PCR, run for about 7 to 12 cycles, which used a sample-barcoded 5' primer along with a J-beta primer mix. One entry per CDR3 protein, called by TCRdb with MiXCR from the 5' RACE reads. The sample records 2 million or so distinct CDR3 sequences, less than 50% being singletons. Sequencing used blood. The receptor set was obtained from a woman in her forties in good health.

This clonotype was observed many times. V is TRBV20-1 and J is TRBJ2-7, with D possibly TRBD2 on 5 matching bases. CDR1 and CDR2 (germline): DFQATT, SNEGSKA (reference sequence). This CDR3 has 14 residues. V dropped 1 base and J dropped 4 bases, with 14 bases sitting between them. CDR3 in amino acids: CSARGTHNQYEQYF. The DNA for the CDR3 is TGCAGTGCTAGAGGGACTCATAACCAATACGAGCAGTACTTC.

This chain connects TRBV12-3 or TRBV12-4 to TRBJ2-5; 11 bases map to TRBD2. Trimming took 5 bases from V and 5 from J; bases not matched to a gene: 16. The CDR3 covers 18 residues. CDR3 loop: CASSPSVLAGESGETQYF. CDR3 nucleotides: TGTGCCAGCAGTCCCAGCGTACTAGCGGGGGAGTCCGGGGAGACCCAGTACTTC.

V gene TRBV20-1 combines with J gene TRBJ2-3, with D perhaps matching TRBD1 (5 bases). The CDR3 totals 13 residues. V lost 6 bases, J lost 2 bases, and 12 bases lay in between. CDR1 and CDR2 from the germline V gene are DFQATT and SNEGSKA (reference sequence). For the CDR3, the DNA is TGCAGTGCGAAGGCAGGGCACACAGATACGCAGTATTTT. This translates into CSAKAGHTDTQYF.

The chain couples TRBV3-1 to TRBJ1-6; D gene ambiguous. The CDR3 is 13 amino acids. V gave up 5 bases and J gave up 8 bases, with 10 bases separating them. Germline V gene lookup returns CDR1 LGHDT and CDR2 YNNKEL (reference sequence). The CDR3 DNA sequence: TGTGCCAGCAGCTCGAAAAAGGATTCACCCCTCCACTTT. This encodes CASSSKKDSPLHF. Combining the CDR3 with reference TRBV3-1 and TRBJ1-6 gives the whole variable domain DTAVSQTPKYLVTQMGNDKSIKCEQNLGHDTMYWYKQDSKKFLKIMFSYNNKELIINETVPNRFSPKSPDKAHLNLHINSLELGDSAVYFCASSSKKDSPLHFGNGTRLTVT.

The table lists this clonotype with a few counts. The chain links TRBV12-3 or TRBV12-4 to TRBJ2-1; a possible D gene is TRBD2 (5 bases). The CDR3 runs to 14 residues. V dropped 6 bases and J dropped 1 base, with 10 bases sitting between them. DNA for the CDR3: TGTGCCAGCAGACGGGGAAATTCCTACAATGAGCAGTTCTTC. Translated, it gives CASRRGNSYNEQFF.

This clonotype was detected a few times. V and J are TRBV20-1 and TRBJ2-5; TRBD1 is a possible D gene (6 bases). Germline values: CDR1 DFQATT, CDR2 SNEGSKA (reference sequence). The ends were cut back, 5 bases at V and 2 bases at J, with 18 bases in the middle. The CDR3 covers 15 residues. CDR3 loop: CSAEGKRGTQETQYF. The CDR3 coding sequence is TGCAGTGCTGAGGGTAAAAGAGGGACACAAGAGACCCAGTACTTC.

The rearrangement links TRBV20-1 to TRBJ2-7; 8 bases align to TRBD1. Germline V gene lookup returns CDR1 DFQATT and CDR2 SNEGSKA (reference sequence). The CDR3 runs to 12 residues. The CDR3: CSATGQAYEQYF. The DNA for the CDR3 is TGCAGCGCCACGGGACAGGCCTACGAGCAGTACTTC.

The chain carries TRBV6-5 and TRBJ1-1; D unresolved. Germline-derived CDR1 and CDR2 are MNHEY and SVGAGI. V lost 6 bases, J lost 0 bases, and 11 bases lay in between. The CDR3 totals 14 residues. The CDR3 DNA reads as TGTGCCAGCAGGGCGGAATTCATGAACACTGAAGCTTTCTTT. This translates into CASRAEFMNTEAFF.

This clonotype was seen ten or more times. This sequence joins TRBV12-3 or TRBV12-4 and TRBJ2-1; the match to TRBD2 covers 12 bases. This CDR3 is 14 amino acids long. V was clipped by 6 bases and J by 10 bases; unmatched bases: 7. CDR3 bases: TGTGCCAGCAGCCTAGCGGGGGGGCCGGTGGAGCAGTTCTTC. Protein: CASSLAGGPVEQFF.

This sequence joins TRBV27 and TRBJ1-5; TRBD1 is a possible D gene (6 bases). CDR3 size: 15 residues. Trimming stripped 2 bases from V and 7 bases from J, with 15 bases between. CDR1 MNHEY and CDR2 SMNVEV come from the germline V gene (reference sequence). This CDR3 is CASSLGRGGGQPQHF. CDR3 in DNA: TGTGCCAGCAGTTTAGGTCGGGGGGGCGGGCAGCCCCAGCATTTT.

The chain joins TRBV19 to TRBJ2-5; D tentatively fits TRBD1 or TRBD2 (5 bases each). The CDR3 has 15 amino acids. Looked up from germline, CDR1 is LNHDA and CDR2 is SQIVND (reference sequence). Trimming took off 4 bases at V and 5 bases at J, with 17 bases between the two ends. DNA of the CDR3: TGTGCCAGTAGTAGCCGGGGCCCTAAGTGGGAGACCCAGTACTTC. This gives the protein CASSSRGPKWETQYF.

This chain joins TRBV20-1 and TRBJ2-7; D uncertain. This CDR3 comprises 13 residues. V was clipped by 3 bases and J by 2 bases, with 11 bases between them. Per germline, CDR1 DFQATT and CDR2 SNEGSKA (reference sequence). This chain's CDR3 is CSARERTPYEQYF. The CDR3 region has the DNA TGCAGTGCTAGGGAAAGAACCCCCTACGAGCAGTACTTC.

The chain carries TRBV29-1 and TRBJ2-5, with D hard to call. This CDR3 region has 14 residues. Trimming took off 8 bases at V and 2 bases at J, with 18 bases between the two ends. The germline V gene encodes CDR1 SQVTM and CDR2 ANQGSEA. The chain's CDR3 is CSHQVTVNQETQYF. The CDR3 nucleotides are TGCAGCCATCAAGTTACAGTGAATCAAGAGACCCAGTACTTC.

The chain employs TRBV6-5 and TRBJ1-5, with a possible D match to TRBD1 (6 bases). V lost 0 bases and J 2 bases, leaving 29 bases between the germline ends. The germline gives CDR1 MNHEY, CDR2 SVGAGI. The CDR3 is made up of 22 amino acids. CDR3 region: CASSYSKRTAGSRGGGNQPQHF. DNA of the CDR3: TGTGCCAGCAGTTACTCCAAAAGGACAGCCGGAAGCCGGGGCGGGGGCAATCAGCCCCAGCATTTT.

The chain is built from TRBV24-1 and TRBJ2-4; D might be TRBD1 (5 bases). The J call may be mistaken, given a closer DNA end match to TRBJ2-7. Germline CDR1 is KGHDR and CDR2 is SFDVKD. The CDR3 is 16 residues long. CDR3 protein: CATLGQRRSRYYEQYF. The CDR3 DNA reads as TGTGCCACCCTGGGGCAGCGACGGTCTAGATACTACGAGCAGTACTTC.

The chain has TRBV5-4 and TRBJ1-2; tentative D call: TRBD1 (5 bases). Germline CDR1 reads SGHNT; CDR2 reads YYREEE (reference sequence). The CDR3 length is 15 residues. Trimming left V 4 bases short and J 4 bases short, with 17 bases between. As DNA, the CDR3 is TGTGCCAGCAGCGCATCCGACAGAGGCGCCTATGGCTACACCTTC. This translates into CASSASDRGAYGYTF.

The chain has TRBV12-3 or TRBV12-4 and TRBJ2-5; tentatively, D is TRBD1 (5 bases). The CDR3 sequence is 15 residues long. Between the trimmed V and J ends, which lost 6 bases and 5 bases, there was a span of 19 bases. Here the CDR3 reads CASSNGHALWETQYF. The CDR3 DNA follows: TGTGCCAGCAGCAATGGACACGCCCTCTGGGAGACCCAGTACTTC.

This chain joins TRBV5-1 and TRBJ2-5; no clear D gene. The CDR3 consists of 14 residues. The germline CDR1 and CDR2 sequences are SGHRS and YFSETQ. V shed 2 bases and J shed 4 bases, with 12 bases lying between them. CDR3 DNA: TGCGCCAGCAGCTTACAACTGGGTCGAGAGACCCAGTACTTC. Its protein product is CASSLQLGRETQYF. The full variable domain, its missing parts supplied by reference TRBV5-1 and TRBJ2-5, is KAGVTQTPRYLIKTRGQQVTLSCSPISGHRSVSWYQQTPGQGLQFLFEYFSETQRNKGNFPGRFSGRQFSNSRSEMNVSTLELGDSALYLCASSLQLGRETQYFGPGTRLLVL.

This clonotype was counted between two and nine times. CDR3 region: CSVRSAERVNYGYTF. The CDR3 nucleotides are TGCAGCGTTCGTTCGGCCGAACGAGTAAACTATGGCTACACCTTC. This sequence joins TRBV29-1 and TRBJ1-2; no clear D. CDR3 length: 15 residues. V was pared by 5 bases and J by 2 bases, with 18 bases between. The germline V gene has CDR1 SQVTM and CDR2 ANQGSEA. The whole variable domain, remainder taken from reference TRBV29-1 and TRBJ1-2, is SAVISQKPSRDICQRGTSLTIQCQVDSQVTMMFWYRQQPGQSLTLIATANQGSEATYESGFVIDKFPISRPNLTFSTLTVSNMSPEDSSIYLCSVRSAERVNYGYTFGSGTRLTVV.

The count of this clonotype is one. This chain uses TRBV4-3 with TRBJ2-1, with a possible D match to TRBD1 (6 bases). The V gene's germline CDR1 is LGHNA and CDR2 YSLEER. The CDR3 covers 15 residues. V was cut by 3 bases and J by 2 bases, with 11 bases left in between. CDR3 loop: CASSHGTGPYNEQFF. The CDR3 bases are TGCGCCAGCAGCCACGGAACAGGGCCCTACAATGAGCAGTTCTTC.

CDR3 region: CASSLNQGYYGYTF. CDR3 nucleotide sequence: TGTGCCAGCAGTTTAAACCAGGGGTACTATGGCTACACCTTC. The chain carries TRBV28 and TRBJ1-2, with D possibly matching TRBD1 (6 bases). The V and J ends lost 2 bases and 3 bases respectively, with 10 bases between them. The germline V gene encodes CDR1 MDHEN and CDR2 SYDVKM. This CDR3 region has 14 residues.

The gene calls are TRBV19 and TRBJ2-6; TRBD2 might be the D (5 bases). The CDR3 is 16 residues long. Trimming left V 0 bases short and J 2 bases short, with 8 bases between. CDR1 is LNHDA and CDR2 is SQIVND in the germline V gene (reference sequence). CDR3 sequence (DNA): TGTGCCAGTAGTATAGATGCCGGGACTGGGGCCAACGTCCTGACTTTC. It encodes CASSIDAGTGANVLTF.

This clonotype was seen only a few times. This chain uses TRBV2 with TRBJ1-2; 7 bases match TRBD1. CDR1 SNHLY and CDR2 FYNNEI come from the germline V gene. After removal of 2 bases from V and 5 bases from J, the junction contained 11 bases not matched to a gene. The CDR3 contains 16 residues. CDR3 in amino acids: CASSEYGGGGAYGYTF. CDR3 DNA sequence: TGTGCCAGCAGTGAATATGGTGGAGGGGGCGCGTATGGCTACACCTTC.

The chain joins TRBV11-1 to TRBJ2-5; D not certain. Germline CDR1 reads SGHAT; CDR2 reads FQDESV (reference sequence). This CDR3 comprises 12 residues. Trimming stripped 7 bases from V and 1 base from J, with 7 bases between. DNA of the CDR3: TGTGCCAGCAAGGCCGCCCAAGAGACCCAGTACTTC. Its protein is CASKAAQETQYF.